The rows below give T cell receptor beta chains drawn from one sample of a study of blood T cells in healthy people across ages. Each CDR3 protein gets one entry after TCRdb re-called the 5' RACE reads with MiXCR. The table shows some 1.4 million distinct CDR3 sequences, with approximately 38% occurring only once. The sequencing input was blood. Receptor source: a woman between 18 and 29 years old in good health. Both conserved end residues are part of each CDR3. The order of the fields is CDR3 length, J gene, D gene, clone size, V gene, CDR3 DNA, CDR3 protein. A D gene is named only where the DNA matches it firmly. Some rows have no size entry. The others give once, few or many, or a class for an expanded clone.

CDR3 length: 15
J gene: TRBJ2-1
D gene: TRBD1
clone size: NA
V gene: TRBV6-5
CDR3 DNA: TGTGCCAGCAGTTACTCGATGAGGGGGCGCAATGAGCAGTTCTTC
CDR3 protein: CASSYSMRGRNEQFF

CDR3 length: 16
J gene: TRBJ2-1
D gene: TRBD1
clone size: NA
V gene: TRBV12-3/TRBV12-4
CDR3 DNA: TGTGCCAGCAGTCCGACGTTGGGACAGCTGATCGATGAGCAGTTCTTC
CDR3 protein: CASSPTLGQLIDEQFF

CDR3 length: 13
J gene: TRBJ1-1
D gene: NA
clone size: few
V gene: TRBV4-1
CDR3 DNA: TGCGCCAGCAGCCAAAGGCAGGGGAAAGAAGCTTTCTTT
CDR3 protein: CASSQRQGKEAFF

CDR3 length: 13
J gene: TRBJ2-5
D gene: TRBD2
clone size: few
V gene: TRBV6-1
CDR3 DNA: TGTGCCAGCAGTGATTGGACTAGACAGACCCAGTACTTC
CDR3 protein: CASSDWTRQTQYF

CDR3 length: 16
J gene: TRBJ2-1
D gene: NA
clone size: once
V gene: TRBV21-1
CDR3 DNA: TGTGCCAGCAGCAAAAGGACAGGTCCTTATCGGAATGAGCAGTTCTTC
CDR3 protein: CASSKRTGPYRNEQFF

CDR3 length: 13
J gene: TRBJ2-5
D gene: NA
clone size: few
V gene: TRBV27
CDR3 DNA: TGTGCCAGCAGTTTATGGCCGGGAGAGACCCAGTACTTC
CDR3 protein: CASSLWPGETQYF

CDR3 length: 13
J gene: TRBJ2-1
D gene: TRBD1
clone size: few
V gene: TRBV28
CDR3 DNA: TGTGCCGTGGGGGGACAGGGGAACAATGAGCAGTTCTTC
CDR3 protein: CAVGGQGNNEQFF

CDR3 length: 15
J gene: TRBJ1-4
D gene: NA
clone size: NA
V gene: TRBV7-6
CDR3 DNA: TGTGCCAGCAGCTTAAATCAACTGGCGGGGGAAAAACTGTTTTTT
CDR3 protein: CASSLNQLAGEKLFF

CDR3 length: 14
J gene: TRBJ2-7
D gene: TRBD2
clone size: NA
V gene: TRBV6-5
CDR3 DNA: TGTGCCAGCAGAAGTGGACTAGTGGGACGCGAGCAGTACTTC
CDR3 protein: CASRSGLVGREQYF

CDR3 length: 14
J gene: TRBJ2-1
D gene: NA
clone size: few
V gene: TRBV10-3
CDR3 DNA: TGTGCCATCAGGGGGGACCGGCCGCCCAATGAGCAGTTCTTC
CDR3 protein: CAIRGDRPPNEQFF

CDR3 length: 15
J gene: TRBJ2-3
D gene: NA
clone size: NA
V gene: TRBV9
CDR3 DNA: TGTGCCAGCAGCGTAATATTAATGGGCACAGATACGCAGTATTTT
CDR3 protein: CASSVILMGTDTQYF

CDR3 length: 15
J gene: TRBJ2-1
D gene: TRBD2
clone size: few
V gene: TRBV20-1
CDR3 DNA: TGCAGTGCTGTGAGCGGGAGGGACACCTACAATGAGCAGTTCTTC
CDR3 protein: CSAVSGRDTYNEQFF

CDR3 length: 12
J gene: TRBJ1-1
D gene: NA
clone size: NA
V gene: TRBV19
CDR3 DNA: TGTGCCAGTAGTCAGAAGAACACTGAAGCTTTCTTT
CDR3 protein: CASSQKNTEAFF